Below, 11 T cell receptor beta chains from the same sample are listed, as sequenced in a study of blood T cell repertoires in COVID-19 (dated by TCRdb to 2020 to 2021). The library was obtained by the immunoSEQ multiplex PCR assay. TCRdb provides this immuneACCESS table in a form limited to in-frame rearrangements. Some clones are lacking; in checked studies, under half of them reflect an unresolved V gene, and why the rest are absent is not known. The sample table holds 100,000 to 150,000 clones, of which about nine tenths were seen once. The biggest ten clones account for 6.5% to 8.5% of the sample. Sequences were obtained from peripheral blood. The receptors stem from a human donor in a cohort sampled during active COVID-19.

The chain combines TRBV28 with TRBJ1-2, with 7 bases fitting TRBD1. The V gene's germline CDR1 is MDHEN and CDR2 SYDVKM. V dropped 7 bases and J dropped 2; count of bases not matched to a gene: 7. This CDR3 is built from 14 residues. The CDR3: CASTQGTANYGYTF. CDR3 DNA: TGTGCCAGCACCCAAGGGACAGCGAACTATGGCTACACCTTC.

V and J are TRBV30 and TRBJ1-1; possible D gene TRBD1, 6 bases. Per germline, CDR1 GTSNPN and CDR2 SVGIG (reference sequence). Between the trimmed V and J ends, which lost 6 bases and 0 bases, there was a span of 11 bases. CDR3 length: 13 residues. The CDR3 DNA reads as TGTGCCTGCCCGGACAGACTGAACACTGAAGCTTTCTTT. Translated: CACPDRLNTEAFF.

This clone was found a few times. In DNA, the CDR3 is TGCGCCAGCAGTCAATCGAGACGGGCGAACACCGGGGAGCTGTTTTTT. Translated, it gives CASSQSRRANTGELFF. The rearrangement links TRBV23-1 to TRBJ2-2; D unclear. TRBV23-1 is flagged as an ORF with uncertain function. The V gene lost 0 bases and the J gene lost 0 bases, with 8 bases spanning the gap. This CDR3 has 16 amino acids.

The chain uses TRBV10-3 and TRBJ2-1, with 14 bases aligning to TRBD2. The V and J ends lost 5 bases and 8 bases, in that order; junction bases with no gene match: 5. Germline CDR1 and CDR2: ENHRY and SYGVKD. The CDR3 totals 15 residues. This CDR3 is CAISTGTSGRDEQFF. The CDR3 DNA reads TGTGCCATCAGTACCGGGACTAGCGGGAGAGATGAGCAGTTCTTC.

This chain uses TRBV6-5 with TRBJ2-7; maybe TRBD2 (6 bases). The V end lost 0 bases, the J end lost 6 bases, and 15 bases lay between the germline ends. Germline V CDR1 and CDR2: MNHEY, SVGAGI. The CDR3 sequence is 15 residues long. CDR3 amino acids: CASSYSRHRRGEQYF. CDR3 DNA sequence: TGTGCCAGCAGTTACTCGCGCCATCGGAGGGGCGAGCAGTACTTC.

V usage is TRBV25-1 and J usage is TRBJ1-4, with D uncertain. V shed 7 bases and J shed 8 bases, with 14 bases lying between them. The germline V gene has CDR1 MGHDK and CDR2 SYGVNS. The CDR3 is 13 residues long. As DNA, the CDR3 is TGTGCCAGCAAAGCCCAGTGGGCAGAAAAACTGTTTTTT. This encodes CASKAQWAEKLFF.

The chain joins TRBV6-5 to TRBJ1-1, with TRBD1 matching 7 bases. The CDR3 is made up of 15 amino acids. In germline, CDR1 is MNHEY, CDR2 SVGAGI. Trimming took 5 bases from V and 0 from J; bases not matched to a gene: 6. The CDR3 coding sequence is TGTGCCAGCAGTCGGGACAGCTTCATGAACACTGAAGCTTTCTTT. The encoded protein is CASSRDSFMNTEAFF.

V and J are TRBV6-5 and TRBJ1-1; 9 bases line up with TRBD1. In germline, CDR1 is MNHEY, CDR2 SVGAGI. The CDR3 runs 14 residues. The J segment lost 5 bases and the V segment lost 5 bases, leaving 6 bases of the junction unmatched. The CDR3 loop reads CASSHRGQGTEAFF. In DNA, the CDR3 is TGTGCCAGCAGTCACAGGGGGCAGGGGACTGAAGCTTTCTTT.

This chain uses TRBV3-1 (or the pseudogene TRBV3-2) with TRBJ2-3; 14 bases align to TRBD2. CDR3 length equals 16 residues. Germline trimming cut 6 bases from V and 2 bases from J; bases unmatched to any gene: 4. Germline values: CDR1 LGHDT, CDR2 YNNKEL (reference sequence). CDR3 residues: CASSRTSGGPTDTQYF. The CDR3 DNA sequence: TGTGCCAGCAGTCGGACTAGCGGGGGGCCCACAGATACGCAGTATTTT.

The V and J genes are TRBV10-2 and TRBJ2-7; 8 positions agree with TRBD2. The CDR3 extends over 15 amino acids. The germline gives CDR1 WSHSY, CDR2 SAAADI. The junction had 8 bases not matched to a gene; V was cut back by 3 bases and J by 4 bases. The CDR3 here is CASSEPAGDLYEQYF. The CDR3 DNA reads TGCGCCAGCAGTGAACCAGCGGGAGATTTGTACGAGCAGTACTTC.

This sequence joins TRBV7-3 and TRBJ2-1; the match to TRBD2 covers 15 bases. CDR3 length equals 16 residues. Germline-derived CDR1 and CDR2 are SGHTA and FQGTGA. V dropped 5 bases and J dropped 9; count of bases not matched to a gene: 8. The CDR3 sequence is CASSARTSGGAIEQFF. For the CDR3, the DNA is TGTGCCAGCAGCGCCCGGACTAGCGGGGGGGCCATTGAGCAGTTCTTC.